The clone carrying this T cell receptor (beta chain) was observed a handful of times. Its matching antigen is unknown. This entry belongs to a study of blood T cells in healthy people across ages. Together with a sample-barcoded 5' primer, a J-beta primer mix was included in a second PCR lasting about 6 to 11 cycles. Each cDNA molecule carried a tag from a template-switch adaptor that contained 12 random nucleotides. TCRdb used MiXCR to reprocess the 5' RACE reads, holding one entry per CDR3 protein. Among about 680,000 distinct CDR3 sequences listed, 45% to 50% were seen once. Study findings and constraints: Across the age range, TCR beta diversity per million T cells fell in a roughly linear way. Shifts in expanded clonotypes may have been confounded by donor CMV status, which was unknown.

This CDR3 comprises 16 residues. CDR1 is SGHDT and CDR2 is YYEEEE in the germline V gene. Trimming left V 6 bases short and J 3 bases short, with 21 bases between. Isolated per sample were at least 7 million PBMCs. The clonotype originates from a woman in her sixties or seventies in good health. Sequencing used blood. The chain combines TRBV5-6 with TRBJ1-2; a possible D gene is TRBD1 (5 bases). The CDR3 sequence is CASNGDHGNSDYGYTF. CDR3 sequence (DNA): TGTGCCAGCAACGGGGACCACGGGAACAGTGACTATGGCTACACCTTC.